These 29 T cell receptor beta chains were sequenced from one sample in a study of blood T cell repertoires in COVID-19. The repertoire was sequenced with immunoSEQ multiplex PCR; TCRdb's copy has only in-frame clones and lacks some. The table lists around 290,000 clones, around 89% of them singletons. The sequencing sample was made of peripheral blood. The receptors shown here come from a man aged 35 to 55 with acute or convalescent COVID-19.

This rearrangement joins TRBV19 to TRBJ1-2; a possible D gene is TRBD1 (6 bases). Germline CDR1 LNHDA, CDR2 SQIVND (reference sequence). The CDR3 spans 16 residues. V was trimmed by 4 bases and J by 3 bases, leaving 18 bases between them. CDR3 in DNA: TGTGCCAGTAGTAGCTGGAACCAGGGGAACGACTATGGCTACACCTTC. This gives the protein CASSSWNQGNDYGYTF. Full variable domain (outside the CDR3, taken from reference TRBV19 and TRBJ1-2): DGGITQSPKYLFRKEGQNVTLSCEQNLNHDAMYWYRQDPGQGLRLIYYSQIVNDFQKGDIAEGYSVSREKKESFPLTVTSAQKNPTAFYLCASSSWNQGNDYGYTFGSGTRLTVV.

The CDR3 reads CASAHSDRSNQPQHF. The CDR3 region has the DNA TGTGCTAGTGCCCACTCGGACAGGAGCAATCAGCCCCAGCATTTT. The V call is TRBV12-5, the J call TRBJ1-5; 7 nucleotides agree with TRBD1. V lost 7 bases to trimming and J lost 1 base; unmatched junction nucleotides: 7. CDR1 and CDR2 from the germline V gene are LGHNT and FRNRAP. The length of the CDR3 is 15 residues.

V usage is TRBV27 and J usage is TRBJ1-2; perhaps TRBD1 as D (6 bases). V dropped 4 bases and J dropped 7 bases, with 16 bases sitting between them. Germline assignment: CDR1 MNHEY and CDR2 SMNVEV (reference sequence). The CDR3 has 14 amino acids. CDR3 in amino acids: CASSYSAGASGYTF. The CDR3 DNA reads TGTGCCAGCAGTTACTCAGCAGGGGCCAGTGGCTACACCTTC.

The CDR3 bases are TGTGCCAGTTCCTGGGGGCGGTCTAATGAAAAACTGTTTTTT. Translation: CASSWGRSNEKLFF. V is TRBV2 and J is TRBJ1-4; perhaps TRBD1 as D (6 bases). The CDR3 runs to 14 residues. Per germline, CDR1 SNHLY and CDR2 FYNNEI. V was trimmed by 9 bases and J by 3 bases, leaving 14 bases between them.

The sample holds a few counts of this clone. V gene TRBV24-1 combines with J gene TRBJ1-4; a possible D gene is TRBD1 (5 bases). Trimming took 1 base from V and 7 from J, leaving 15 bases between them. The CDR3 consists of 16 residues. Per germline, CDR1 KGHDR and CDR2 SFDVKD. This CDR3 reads CATSDLWTQGGEKLFF. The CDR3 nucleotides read TGTGCCACCAGTGATTTATGGACTCAGGGAGGTGAAAAACTGTTTTTT.

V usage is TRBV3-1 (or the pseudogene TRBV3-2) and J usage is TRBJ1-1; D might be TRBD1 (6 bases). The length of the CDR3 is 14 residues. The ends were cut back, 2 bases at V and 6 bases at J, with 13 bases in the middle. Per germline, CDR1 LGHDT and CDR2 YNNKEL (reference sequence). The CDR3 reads CASSQKQGSAEAFF. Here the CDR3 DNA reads TGTGCCAGCAGCCAAAAGCAGGGGTCCGCTGAAGCTTTCTTT.

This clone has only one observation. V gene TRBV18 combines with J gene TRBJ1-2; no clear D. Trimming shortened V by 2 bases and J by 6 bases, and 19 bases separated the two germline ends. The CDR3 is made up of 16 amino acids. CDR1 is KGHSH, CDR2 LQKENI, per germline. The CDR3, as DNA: TGTGCCAGCTCACCATCCTGGGGAGCGGGGTACAATGGCTACACCTTC. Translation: CASSPSWGAGYNGYTF.

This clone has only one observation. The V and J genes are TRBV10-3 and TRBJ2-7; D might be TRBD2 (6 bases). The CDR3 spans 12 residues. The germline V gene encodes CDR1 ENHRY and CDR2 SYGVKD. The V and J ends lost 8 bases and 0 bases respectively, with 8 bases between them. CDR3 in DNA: TGTGCCATCGGGGGGATCTCCTACGAGCAGTACTTC. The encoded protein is CAIGGISYEQYF.

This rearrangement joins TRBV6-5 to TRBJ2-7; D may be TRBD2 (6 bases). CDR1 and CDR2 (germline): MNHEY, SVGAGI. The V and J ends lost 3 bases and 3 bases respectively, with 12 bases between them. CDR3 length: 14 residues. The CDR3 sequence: CASSYGGDSYEQYF. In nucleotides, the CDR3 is TGTGCCAGCAGTTATGGAGGGGATAGCTACGAGCAGTACTTC.

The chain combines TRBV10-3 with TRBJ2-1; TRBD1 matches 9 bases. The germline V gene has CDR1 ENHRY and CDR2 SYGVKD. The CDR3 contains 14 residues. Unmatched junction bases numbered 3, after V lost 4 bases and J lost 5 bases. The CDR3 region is CAISGQGGHNEQFF. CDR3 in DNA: TGTGCCATCAGTGGACAGGGGGGCCACAATGAGCAGTTCTTC.

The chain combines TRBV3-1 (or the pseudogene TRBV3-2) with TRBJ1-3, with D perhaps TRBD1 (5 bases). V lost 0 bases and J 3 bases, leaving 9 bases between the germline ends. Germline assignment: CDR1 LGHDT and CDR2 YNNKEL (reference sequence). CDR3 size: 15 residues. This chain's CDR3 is CASSQDTGYGNTIYF. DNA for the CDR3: TGTGCCAGCAGCCAAGACACAGGTTATGGAAACACCATATATTTT.

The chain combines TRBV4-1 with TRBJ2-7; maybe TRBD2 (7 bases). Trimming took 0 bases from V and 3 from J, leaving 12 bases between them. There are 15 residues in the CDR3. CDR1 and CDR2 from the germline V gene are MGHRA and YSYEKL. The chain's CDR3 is CASSQEGGRYYEQYF. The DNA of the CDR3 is TGCGCCAGCAGCCAAGAGGGGGGGCGATACTACGAGCAGTACTTC.

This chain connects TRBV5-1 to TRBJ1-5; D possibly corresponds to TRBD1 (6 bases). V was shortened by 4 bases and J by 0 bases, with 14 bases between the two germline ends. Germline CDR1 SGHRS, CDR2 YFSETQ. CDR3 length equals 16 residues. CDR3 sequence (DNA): TGCGCCAGCAGCCCAACAGGGCCTTATAGCAATCAGCCCCAGCATTTT. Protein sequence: CASSPTGPYSNQPQHF.

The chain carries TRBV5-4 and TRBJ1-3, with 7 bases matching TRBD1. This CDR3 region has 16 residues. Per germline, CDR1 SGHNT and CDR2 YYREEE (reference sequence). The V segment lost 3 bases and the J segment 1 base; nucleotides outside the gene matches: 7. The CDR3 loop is CASSWGQRKSGNTIYF. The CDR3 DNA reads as TGTGCCAGCAGCTGGGGACAGAGAAAATCTGGAAACACCATATATTTT.

The CDR3 protein is CASSRIAGRDYEQYF. The DNA of the CDR3 is TGTGCCAGCAGCCGAATCGCGGGACGAGACTACGAGCAGTACTTC. The genes are TRBV5-5 and TRBJ2-7, with a possible D match to TRBD2 (6 bases). Per the germline V gene, CDR1 is SGHKS and CDR2 is YYEKEE (reference sequence). The V and J ends lost 4 bases and 3 bases respectively, with 17 bases between them. This CDR3 is built from 15 residues.

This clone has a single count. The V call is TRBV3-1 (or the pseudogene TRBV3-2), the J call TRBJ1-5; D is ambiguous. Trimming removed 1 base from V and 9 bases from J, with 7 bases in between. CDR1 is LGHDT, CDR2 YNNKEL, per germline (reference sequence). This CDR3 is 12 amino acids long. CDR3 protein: CASSQGFGPQHF. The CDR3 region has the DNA TGTGCCAGCAGCCAAGGGTTCGGGCCCCAGCATTTT.

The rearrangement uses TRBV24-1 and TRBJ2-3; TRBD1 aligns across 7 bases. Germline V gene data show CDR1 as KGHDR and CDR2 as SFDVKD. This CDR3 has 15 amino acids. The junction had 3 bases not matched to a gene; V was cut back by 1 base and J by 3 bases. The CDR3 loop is CATSDLSRGTDTQYF. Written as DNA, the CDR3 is TGTGCCACCAGTGATTTATCCAGGGGGACAGATACGCAGTATTTT.

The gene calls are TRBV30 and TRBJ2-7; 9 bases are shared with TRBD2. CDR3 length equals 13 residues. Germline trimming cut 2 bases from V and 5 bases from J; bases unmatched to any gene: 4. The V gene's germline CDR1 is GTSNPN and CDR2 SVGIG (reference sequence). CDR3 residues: CAWSKAGGHEQYF. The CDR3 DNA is TGTGCCTGGAGTAAAGCGGGGGGCCACGAGCAGTACTTC.

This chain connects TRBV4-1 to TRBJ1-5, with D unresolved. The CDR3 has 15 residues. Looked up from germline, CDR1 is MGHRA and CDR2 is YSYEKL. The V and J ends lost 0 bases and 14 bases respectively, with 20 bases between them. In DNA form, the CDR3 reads TGCGCCAGCAGCCAAGATTCAAATAGTAGGTGGAGGGAGCATTTT. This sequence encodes CASSQDSNSRWREHF.

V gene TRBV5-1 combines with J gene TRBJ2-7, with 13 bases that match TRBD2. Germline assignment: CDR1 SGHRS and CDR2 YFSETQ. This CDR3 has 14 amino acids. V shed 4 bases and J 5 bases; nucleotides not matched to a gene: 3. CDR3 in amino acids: CASSGGLAGDEQYF. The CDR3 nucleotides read TGCGCCAGCAGCGGTGGACTAGCGGGGGACGAGCAGTACTTC.

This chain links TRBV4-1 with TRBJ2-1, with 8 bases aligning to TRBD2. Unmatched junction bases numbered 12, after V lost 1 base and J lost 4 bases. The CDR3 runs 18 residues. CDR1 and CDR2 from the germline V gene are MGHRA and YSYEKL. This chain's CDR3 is CASSQGFQAGAKYNEQFF. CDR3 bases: TGCGCCAGCAGCCAAGGGTTCCAAGCGGGGGCGAAATACAATGAGCAGTTCTTC.

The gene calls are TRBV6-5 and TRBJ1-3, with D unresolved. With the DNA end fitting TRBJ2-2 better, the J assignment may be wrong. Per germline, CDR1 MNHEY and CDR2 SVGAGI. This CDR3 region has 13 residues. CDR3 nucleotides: TGTGCCACGGTAGGACCGTTGGCCGGGGAGCTGTTTTTT. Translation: CATVGPLAGELFF.

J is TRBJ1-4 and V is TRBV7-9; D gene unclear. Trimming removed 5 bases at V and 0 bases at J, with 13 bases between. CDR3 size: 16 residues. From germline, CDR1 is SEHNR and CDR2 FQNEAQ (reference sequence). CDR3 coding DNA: TGTGCCAGCAGCCTGGCTGGGCCGGCAACTAATGAAAAACTGTTTTTT. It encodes CASSLAGPATNEKLFF.

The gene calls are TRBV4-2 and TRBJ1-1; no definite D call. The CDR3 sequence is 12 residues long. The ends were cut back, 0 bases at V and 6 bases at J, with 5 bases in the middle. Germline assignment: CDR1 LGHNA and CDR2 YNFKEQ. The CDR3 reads CASSQDISEAFF. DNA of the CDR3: TGTGCCAGCAGCCAAGATATCTCTGAAGCTTTCTTT.

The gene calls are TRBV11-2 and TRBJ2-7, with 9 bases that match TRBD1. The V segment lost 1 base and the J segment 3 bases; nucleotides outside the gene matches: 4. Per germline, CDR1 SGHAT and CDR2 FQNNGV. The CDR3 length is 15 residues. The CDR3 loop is CASSLGDRVLYEQYF. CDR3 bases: TGTGCCAGCAGCTTAGGGGACAGGGTACTCTACGAGCAGTACTTC. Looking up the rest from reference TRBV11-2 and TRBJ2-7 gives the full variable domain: EAGVAQSPRYKIIEKRQSVAFWCNPISGHATLYWYQQILGQGPKLLIQFQNNGVVDDSQLPKDRFSAERLKGVDSTLKIQPAKLEDSAVYLCASSLGDRVLYEQYFGPGTRLTVT.

The CDR3 DNA reads TGTGCCAGCAGAGACGGGACAGGTTTCGAGCAGTACTTC. Its translation: CASRDGTGFEQYF. The chain joins TRBV2 to TRBJ2-7; 8 bases are a match to TRBD1. The V gene end was trimmed by 6 bases and the J gene end by 6 bases; junction bases not matched to a gene: 7. CDR1 and CDR2 from the germline V gene are SNHLY and FYNNEI. The CDR3 is 13 residues long.

The CDR3 bases are TGTGCCAGCAGCTTAGGCAGGGCTGTAGGGAGGAACAGGTCGACCTACGAGCAGTACTTC. Translated: CASSLGRAVGRNRSTYEQYF. The gene calls are TRBV13 and TRBJ2-7; a weak D match, TRBD2 (6 bases). The germline CDR1 and CDR2 sequences are PRHDT and FYEKMQ (reference sequence). Trimming stripped 0 bases from V and 2 bases from J, with 26 bases between. The CDR3 length is 20 residues.

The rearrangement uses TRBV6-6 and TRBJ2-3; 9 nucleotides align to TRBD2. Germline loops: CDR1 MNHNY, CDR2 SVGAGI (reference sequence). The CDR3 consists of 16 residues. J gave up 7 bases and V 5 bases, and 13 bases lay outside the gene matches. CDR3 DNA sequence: TGTGCCAGCAGTACGGGCCTAGCGGGGTCTACTAATACGCAGTATTTT. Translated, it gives CASSTGLAGSTNTQYF.

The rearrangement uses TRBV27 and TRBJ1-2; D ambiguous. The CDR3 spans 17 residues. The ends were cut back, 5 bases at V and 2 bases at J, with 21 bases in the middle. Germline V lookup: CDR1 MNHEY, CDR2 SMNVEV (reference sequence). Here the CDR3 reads CASSPSGLETLNYGYTF. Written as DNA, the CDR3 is TGTGCCAGCAGTCCTAGTGGTTTGGAAACCCTAAACTATGGCTACACCTTC.